Following are 16 T cell receptor beta chains from one sample sequenced in a study of healthy donors' naive CD4 and CD8 T cells. TCR libraries were built from about 500 ng of total RNA by linear amplification. TCRdb re-derived calls from the reads in MiXCR, one entry per CDR3 protein. The table has approximately 180,000 distinct CDR3 sequences, over 60% seen once. The sequencing sample was made of naive CD4+ and CD8+ T cells sorted from blood, pooled from several donors. The source of these receptors is a pool of human donors in good health; the sample pools cells from several healthy donors.

The chain recombines TRBV19 with TRBJ2-5; maybe TRBD2 (6 bases). The CDR3 has 17 residues. With 5 bases removed from V and 2 bases from J, the gap between germline ends came to 21 bases. Germline assignment: CDR1 LNHDA and CDR2 SQIVND (reference sequence). The CDR3 loop reads CASSSRDFTIRQETQYF. CDR3 nucleotide sequence: TGTGCCAGTAGTTCCCGGGACTTCACGATCCGTCAAGAGACCCAGTACTTC.

This chain joins TRBV27 and TRBJ1-1; no clear D. V was pared by 4 bases and J by 0 bases, with 12 bases between. CDR1 is MNHEY and CDR2 is SMNVEV in the germline V gene (reference sequence). The CDR3 loop spans 15 amino acids. CDR3 sequence (DNA): TGTGCCAGCAGTTCGGATCTCGGGCTGAACACTGAAGCTTTCTTT. It specifies CASSSDLGLNTEAFF.

The chain uses TRBV11-2 and TRBJ2-1; D is unclear. CDR3 length equals 12 residues. CDR1 SGHAT and CDR2 FQNNGV come from the germline V gene. V lost 2 bases, J lost 6 bases, and 5 bases lay in between. The CDR3 sequence: CASSLIGNEQFF. As DNA, the CDR3 is TGTGCCAGCAGCTTAATTGGCAATGAGCAGTTCTTC.

This clonotype was seen only once. This rearrangement joins TRBV6-5 to TRBJ1-3, with 7 bases matching TRBD1. The V gene's germline CDR1 is MNHEY and CDR2 SVGAGI. After removal of 7 bases from V and 4 bases from J, the junction contained 7 bases not matched to a gene. The CDR3 spans 14 residues. CDR3 amino acids: CASTRDSLGNTIYF. CDR3 coding DNA: TGTGCCAGCACCCGGGACAGCTTGGGAAACACCATATATTTT.

This chain joins TRBV5-4 and TRBJ2-3; TRBD2 is a possible D gene (6 bases). The CDR3 loop spans 15 amino acids. Trimming removed 3 bases from V and 5 bases from J, with 16 bases in between. Germline CDR1 and CDR2: SGHNT and YYREEE (reference sequence). The CDR3 spells CASSSYGGEGDTQYF. For the CDR3, the DNA is TGTGCCAGCAGCTCCTACGGGGGAGAAGGAGATACGCAGTATTTT. The full variable domain, in which reference TRBV5-4 and TRBJ2-3 provide the parts outside the CDR3, is ETGVTQSPTHLIKTRGQQVTLRCSSQSGHNTVSWYQQALGQGPQFIFQYYREEENGRGNFPPRFSGLQFPNYSSELNVNALELDDSALYLCASSSYGGEGDTQYFGPGTRLTVL.

This clonotype was found once. The rearrangement joins TRBV6-6 to TRBJ2-4; a weak D match, TRBD2 (5 bases). Germline V CDR1 and CDR2: MNHNY, SVGAGI (reference sequence). V was shortened by 9 bases and J by 7 bases, with 16 bases between the two germline ends. The CDR3 has 13 residues. CDR3 in DNA: TGTGCCAGTACCCCGGGAATACACAACATTCAGTACTTC. Translating gives CASTPGIHNIQYF.

Here the CDR3 reads CASSSWSNQPQHF. In DNA, the CDR3 is TGTGCCAGCAGTTCCTGGAGCAATCAGCCCCAGCATTTT. The V call is TRBV6-5, the J call TRBJ1-5; D is undetermined. The germline gives CDR1 MNHEY, CDR2 SVGAGI. This CDR3 has 13 amino acids. V shed 4 bases and J shed 1 base, with 5 bases lying between them.

The rearrangement uses TRBV15 and TRBJ1-2; D remains ambiguous. The CDR3 runs 17 residues. The germline V gene encodes CDR1 LNHNV and CDR2 YYDKDF (reference sequence). V lost 0 bases to trimming and J lost 5 bases, with 19 bases between them. In DNA form, the CDR3 reads TGTGCCACCAGCAGAGATCTTGTGGCTCGGCCTGGATATGGCTACACCTTC. It is translated as CATSRDLVARPGYGYTF.

V gene TRBV20-1 combines with J gene TRBJ1-1, with D uncertain. Trimming stripped 0 bases from V and 1 base from J, with 6 bases between. This CDR3 is 13 amino acids long. The germline V gene has CDR1 DFQATT and CDR2 SNEGSKA (reference sequence). CDR3 in DNA: TGCAGTGCTAGAGATCGTAGGAACACTGAAGCTTTCTTT. It yields the protein CSARDRRNTEAFF.

The rearrangement uses TRBV29-1 and TRBJ1-2; no firm D call. Trimming shortened V by 6 bases and J by 4 bases, and 6 bases separated the two germline ends. There are 10 residues in the CDR3. Germline CDR1 is SQVTM and CDR2 is ANQGSEA. The CDR3 nucleotides are TGCAGCGTGGCAAGCTATGGCTACACCTTC. Translated: CSVASYGYTF.

The CDR3 region is CASSYGGTYEQYV. For the CDR3, the DNA is TGTGCCAGCAGTTACGGAGGGACCTACGAGCAGTACGTC. This sequence joins TRBV6-5 and TRBJ2-7; tentatively, D is TRBD2 (6 bases). V gave up 2 bases and J gave up 2 bases, with 7 bases separating them. The length of the CDR3 is 13 residues. From germline, CDR1 is MNHEY and CDR2 SVGAGI.

This clonotype appeared many times. This chain links TRBV5-4 with TRBJ1-1; 9 bases fit TRBD1. CDR1 is SGHNT and CDR2 is YYREEE in the germline V gene (reference sequence). The trim removed 0 bases at V and 3 bases at J, leaving 0 bases unmatched. The CDR3 length is 14 residues. DNA for the CDR3: TGTGCCAGCAGCTTGGACAGGGGGCACACTGAAGCTTTCTTT. Protein sequence: CASSLDRGHTEAFF.

This clonotype occurred once. The V gene is TRBV29-1, the J gene TRBJ2-1; D call uncertain. This CDR3 is 14 amino acids long. V was shortened by 1 base and J by 0 bases, with 7 bases between the two germline ends. The germline gives CDR1 SQVTM, CDR2 ANQGSEA. CDR3 coding DNA: TGCAGCGTTGAAGGGCCGAGCTCCTACAATGAGCAGTTCTTC. Its translation is CSVEGPSSYNEQFF.

V gene TRBV6-5 combines with J gene TRBJ2-7; weak D call: TRBD2 (6 bases). The DNA end is a closer match to TRBJ2-1, so the J assignment may be wrong. The germline V gene encodes CDR1 MNHEY and CDR2 SVGAGI. The CDR3 sequence is 16 residues long. CDR3 nucleotides: TGTGCCAGCAGGCCGGTGGGGGGATTGCCCTACAATGAGCAGTTCTTC. This gives the protein CASRPVGGLPYNEQFF.

This clonotype was counted between two and nine times. The J gene is TRBJ1-1, the V gene TRBV24-1; D is possibly TRBD1 (6 bases). V was clipped by 2 bases and J by 3 bases, with 9 bases between them. The CDR3 runs 14 residues. Germline V CDR1 and CDR2: KGHDR, SFDVKD. The CDR3: CATSDWGQDTEAFF. Here the CDR3 DNA reads TGTGCCACCAGTGATTGGGGGCAGGACACTGAAGCTTTCTTT.

The chain is built from TRBV24-1 and TRBJ2-1; D possibly matches TRBD1 or TRBD2 (5 bases each). V was pared by 7 bases and J by 0 bases, with 9 bases between. The CDR3 sequence is 14 residues long. Germline V gene lookup returns CDR1 KGHDR and CDR2 SFDVKD. The CDR3: CATRAGSSYNEQFF. The CDR3 nucleotides read TGTGCCACCAGAGCAGGGAGCTCCTACAATGAGCAGTTCTTC.